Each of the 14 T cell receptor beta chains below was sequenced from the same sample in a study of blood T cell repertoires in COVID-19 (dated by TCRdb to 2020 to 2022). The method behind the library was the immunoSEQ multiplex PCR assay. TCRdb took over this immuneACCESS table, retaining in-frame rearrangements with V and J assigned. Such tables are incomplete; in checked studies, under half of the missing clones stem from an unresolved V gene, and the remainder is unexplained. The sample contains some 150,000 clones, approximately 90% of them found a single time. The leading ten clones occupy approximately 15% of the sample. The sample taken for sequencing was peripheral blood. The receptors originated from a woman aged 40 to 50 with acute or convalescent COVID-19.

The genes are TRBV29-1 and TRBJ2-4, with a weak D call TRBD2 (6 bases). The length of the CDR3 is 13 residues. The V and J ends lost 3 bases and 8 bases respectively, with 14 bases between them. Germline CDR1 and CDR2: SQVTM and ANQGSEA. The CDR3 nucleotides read TGCAGCGTTGATCACGGGAGAAGGGACATTCAGTACTTC. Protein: CSVDHGRRDIQYF.

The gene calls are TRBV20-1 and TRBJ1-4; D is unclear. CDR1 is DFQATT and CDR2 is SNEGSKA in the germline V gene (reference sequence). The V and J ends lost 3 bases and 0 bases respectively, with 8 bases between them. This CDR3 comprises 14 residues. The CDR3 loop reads CSASFGSTNEKLFF. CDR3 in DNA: TGCAGTGCTAGTTTCGGGTCAACTAATGAAAAACTGTTTTTT.

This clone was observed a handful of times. The CDR3 region has the DNA TGTGCCAGCAGCTTCCAGGGGGCTTCTGAAGCTTTCTTT. It translates to CASSFQGASEAFF. V and J are TRBV5-4 and TRBJ1-1; 8 bases align to TRBD1. The V and J ends lost 2 bases and 6 bases, in that order; junction bases with no gene match: 3. CDR1 SGHNT and CDR2 YYREEE come from the germline V gene (reference sequence). The length of the CDR3 is 13 residues.

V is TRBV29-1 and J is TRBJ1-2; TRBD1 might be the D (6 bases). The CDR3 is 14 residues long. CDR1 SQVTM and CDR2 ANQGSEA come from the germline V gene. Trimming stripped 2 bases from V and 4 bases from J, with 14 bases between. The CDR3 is CSVETDRFGYGYTF. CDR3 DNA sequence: TGCAGCGTTGAAACCGACAGGTTCGGCTATGGCTACACCTTC.

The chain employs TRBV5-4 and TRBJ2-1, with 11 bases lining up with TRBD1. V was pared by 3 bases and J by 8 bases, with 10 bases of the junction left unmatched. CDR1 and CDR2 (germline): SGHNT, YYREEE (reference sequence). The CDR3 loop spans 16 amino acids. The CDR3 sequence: CASSWEDRGLFDEQFF. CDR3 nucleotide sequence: TGTGCCAGCAGCTGGGAGGACAGGGGGCTCTTTGATGAGCAGTTCTTC.

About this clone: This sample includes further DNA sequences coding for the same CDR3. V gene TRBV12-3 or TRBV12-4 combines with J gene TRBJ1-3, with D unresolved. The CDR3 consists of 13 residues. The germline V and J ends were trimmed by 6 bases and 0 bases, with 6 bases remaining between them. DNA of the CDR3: TGTGCCAGCAGACGGAGCTCTGGAAACACCATATATTTT. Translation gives CASRRSSGNTIYF.

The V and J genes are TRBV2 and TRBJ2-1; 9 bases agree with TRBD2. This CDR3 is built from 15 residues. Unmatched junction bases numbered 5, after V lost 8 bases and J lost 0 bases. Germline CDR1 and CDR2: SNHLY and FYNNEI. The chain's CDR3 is CASRSGGSSYNEQFF. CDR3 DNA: TGTGCCAGCCGGAGCGGGGGGAGCTCCTACAATGAGCAGTTCTTC. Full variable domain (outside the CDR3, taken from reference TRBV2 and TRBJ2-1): EPEVTQTPSHQVTQMGQEVILRCVPISNHLYFYWYRQILGQKVEFLVSFYNNEISEKSEIFDDQFSVERPDGSNFTLKIRSTKLEDSAMYFCASRSGGSSYNEQFFGPGTRLTVL.

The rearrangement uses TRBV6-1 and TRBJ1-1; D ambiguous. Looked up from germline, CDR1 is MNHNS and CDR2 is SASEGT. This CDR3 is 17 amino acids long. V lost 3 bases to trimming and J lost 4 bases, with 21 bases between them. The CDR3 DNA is TGTGCCAGCAGTGACCTCGGTGAGTGGAGGGTCGCCACTGAAGCTTTCTTT. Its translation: CASSDLGEWRVATEAFF.

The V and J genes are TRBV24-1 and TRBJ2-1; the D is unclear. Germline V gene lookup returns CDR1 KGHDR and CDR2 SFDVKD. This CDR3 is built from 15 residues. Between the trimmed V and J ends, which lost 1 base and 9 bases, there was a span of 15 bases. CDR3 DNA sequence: TGTGCCACCAGTGATTTCGAACTGCCCAGAGGTGAGCAGTTCTTC. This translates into CATSDFELPRGEQFF.

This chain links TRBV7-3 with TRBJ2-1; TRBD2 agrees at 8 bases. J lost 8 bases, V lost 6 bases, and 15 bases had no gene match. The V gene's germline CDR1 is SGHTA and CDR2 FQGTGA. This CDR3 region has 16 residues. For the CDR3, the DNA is TGTGCCAGCAGTGCATTCCCGGGACTAGACCTCTATGAGCAGTTCTTC. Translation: CASSAFPGLDLYEQFF.

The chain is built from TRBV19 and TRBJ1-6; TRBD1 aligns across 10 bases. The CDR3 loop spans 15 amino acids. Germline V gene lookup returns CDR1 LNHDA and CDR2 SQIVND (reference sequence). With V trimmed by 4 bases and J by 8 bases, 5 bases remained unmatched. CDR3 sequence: CASSSGQGVDSPLHF. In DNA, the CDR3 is TGTGCCAGTAGTAGCGGACAGGGGGTCGATTCACCCCTCCACTTT.

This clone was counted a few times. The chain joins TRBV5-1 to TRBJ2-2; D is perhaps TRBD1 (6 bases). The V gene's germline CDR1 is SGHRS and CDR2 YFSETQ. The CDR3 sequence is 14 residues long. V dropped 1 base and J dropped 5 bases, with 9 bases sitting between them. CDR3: CASSLTGYTGELFF. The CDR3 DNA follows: TGCGCCAGCAGCTTGACAGGGTATACCGGGGAGCTGTTTTTT.

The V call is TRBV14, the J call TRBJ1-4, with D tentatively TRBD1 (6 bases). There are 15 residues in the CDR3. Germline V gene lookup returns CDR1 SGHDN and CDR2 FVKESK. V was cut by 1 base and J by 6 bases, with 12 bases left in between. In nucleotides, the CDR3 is TGTGCCAGCAGCCAAGTTAGGGGGACGTATGAAAAACTGTTTTTT. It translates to CASSQVRGTYEKLFF.

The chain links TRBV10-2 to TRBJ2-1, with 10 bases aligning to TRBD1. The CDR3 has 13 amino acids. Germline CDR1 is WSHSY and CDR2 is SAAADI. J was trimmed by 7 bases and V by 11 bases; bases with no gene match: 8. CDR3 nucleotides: TGCGCCGGAATGGGACAGGGGAAAAATGAGCAGTTCTTC. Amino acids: CAGMGQGKNEQFF.